What follows are 22 T cell receptor delta chains derived from one specimen sequenced in a study of gamma-delta T cells after stem cell transplantation. TCRdb reanalysed the RT-PCR reads via CATT. The sample contains thousands of delta-chain clones, 20% to 25% of which appear only once. The sequenced sample was gamma-delta T cells. The receptors here all came from a human donor. It is not recorded whose cells these are; they may come from a transplant donor.

By proportion, this clone is medium-sized. Distinct nucleotide sequences in the sample also encode this CDR3. V usage is TRDV1 and J usage is TRDJ1; unclear D gene. V was clipped by 0 bases and J by 1 base, with 18 bases between them. The CDR3 runs to 18 residues. Germline V gene data show CDR1 as TSWWSYY and CDR2 as QGS. The DNA of the CDR3 is TGTGCTCTTGGGGAACTCCCGCCCGGGGTCGGGGTCACCGATAAACTCATCTTT. This gives the protein CALGELPPGVGVTDKLIF.

This clone has more than one count but fewer than ten. The J gene is TRDJ2, the V gene TRDV3, with 8 bases identical to TRDD3. Germline assignment: CDR1 TVYSNPD and CDR2 GDNSRS (reference sequence). With 1 base clipped from V and 0 bases from J, the junction kept 13 bases outside the gene matches. The CDR3 contains 18 residues. The CDR3 DNA sequence: TGTGCCTTTACAAAGGTCCGTACTGGGGGTCCTTTGACAGCACAACTCTTCTTT. Protein product: CAFTKVRTGGPLTAQLFF.

This chain uses TRDV1 with TRDJ1; TRDD2 is a possible D gene (8 bases). This CDR3 comprises 24 residues. The germline gives CDR1 TSWWSYY, CDR2 QGS. Trimming took 0 bases from V and 0 from J, leaving 35 bases between them. CDR3: CALGELLFALASYATGADTDKLIF. For the CDR3, the DNA is TGTGCTCTTGGGGAACTTCTATTCGCTTTGGCTTCCTACGCTACTGGGGCCGACACCGATAAACTCATCTTT.

For this clone: This likely stems from a read error, as it lies one base from a far larger clone. This chain links TRDV2 with TRDJ1; TRDD3 matches 8 bases. From germline, CDR1 is GEAIGNYY and CDR2 EKD. The J segment lost 0 bases and the V segment lost 3 bases, leaving 14 bases of the junction unmatched. The CDR3 runs 18 residues. The CDR3 coding sequence is TGTGCCTGTGACGCCGTGGTAAAGACTGGGGGGAACACCGATAAACTCATCTTT. Amino acid sequence: CACDAVVKTGGNTDKLIF.

With respect to this clone: A far larger clone is just one base off, so this is likely a read error. Other DNA sequences in this sample translate to the same CDR3. The rearrangement joins TRDV1 to TRDJ1; D possibly corresponds to TRDD3 (7 bases). CDR3 length: 27 amino acids. The germline V and J ends were trimmed by 4 bases and 0 bases, with 48 bases remaining between them. The V gene's germline CDR1 is TSWWSYY and CDR2 QGS. CDR3 bases: TGTGCTCTTGGGGCAAAAGCCGGGCCGACCTTCCCTTCCGTCCAATACCCCGGGGGATTATACACCGATAAACTCATCTTT. Translation gives CALGAKAGPTFPSVQYPGGLYTDKLIF.

Sample share makes this clone medium-sized. This sequence joins TRDV2 and TRDJ3, with 7 bases aligning to TRDD3. V lost 3 bases to trimming and J lost 0 bases; unmatched junction nucleotides: 7. CDR3 length: 18 amino acids. Germline CDR1 GEAIGNYY, CDR2 EKD. The CDR3 nucleotides are TGTGCCTGTGACGCTTCTGGGGGCCCCTCCTGGGACACCCGACAGATGTTTTTC. It codes for CACDASGGPSWDTRQMFF.

As to this clone: The junction does not match germline at one end; this may be a read error. This sample also contains other DNA sequences that code for the same CDR3. The chain couples TRDV1 to TRDJ1; 13 bases map to TRDD3. This CDR3 spans 25 amino acids. Looked up from germline, CDR1 is TSWWSYY and CDR2 is QGS. CDR3: CALGERVRPVLGDTLTIKDTDKLIF. The CDR3 nucleotides read TGTGCTCTCGGGGAACGGGTACGTCCCGTACTGGGGGATACGCTGACAATTAAGGACACCGATAAACTCATCTTT.

To note about this clone: A read error likely explains this, since a far larger clone differs by one base. The chain is built from TRDV3 and TRDJ1, with 10 bases fitting TRDD3. In germline, CDR1 is TVYSNPD, CDR2 GDNSRS (reference sequence). CDR3 length: 18 amino acids. The V and J ends lost 2 bases and 4 bases, in that order; junction bases with no gene match: 19. The CDR3 bases are TGTGCCTTTCTCGTCGCCAGTACTGGGGGATCTGAGTACGATAAACTCATCTTT. It specifies CAFLVASTGGSEYDKLIF.

By frequency in the sample, this clone is medium-sized. The chain uses TRDV1 and TRDJ1; 8 bases map to TRDD3. The CDR3 is 23 amino acids. Germline CDR1 is TSWWSYY and CDR2 is QGS. The ends lost 2 bases at V and 0 bases at J; junction bases unmatched: 26. The CDR3 sequence: CALGEDGKNPRYWGAWYTDKLIF. CDR3 bases: TGTGCTCTTGGGGAAGATGGGAAGAATCCTAGGTACTGGGGGGCCTGGTACACCGATAAACTCATCTTT.

The chain links TRDV1 to TRDJ1; TRDD3 aligns across 9 bases. V was pared by 3 bases and J by 0 bases, with 17 bases of the junction left unmatched. Germline V gives CDR1 TSWWSYY, CDR2 QGS. The CDR3 sequence is 20 residues long. CDR3 protein: CALGDKSLQGIRTYTDKLIF. The CDR3 region has the DNA TGTGCTCTTGGGGATAAGTCCCTACAGGGGATACGGACGTACACCGATAAACTCATCTTT.

This clone was seen a few times. The V gene is TRAV29/DV5, the J gene TRDJ1; D is ambiguous. Germline CDR1 reads NSMFDY; CDR2 reads ISSIKDK. The V end was cut by 0 bases, the J end by 1 base, with 16 bases between. CDR3 size: 16 residues. As DNA, the CDR3 is TGTGCAGCAAGCGTGACCTCTTCTATATTCACCGATAAACTCATCTTT. It encodes CAASVTSSIFTDKLIF.

The rearrangement links TRDV1 to TRDJ1; 12 bases fit TRDD3. The V segment lost 5 bases and the J segment 0 bases; nucleotides outside the gene matches: 58. The length of the CDR3 is 34 residues. CDR1 is TSWWSYY and CDR2 is QGS in the germline V gene. The CDR3 loop is CALGSYFYPRRYWGILSLSASPGAAPLYTDKLIF. CDR3 DNA: TGTGCTCTTGGGAGCTACTTTTACCCTCGTCGGTACTGGGGGATACTCTCTCTTTCCGCGAGTCCTGGCGCGGCTCCTTTGTACACCGATAAACTCATCTTT.

The V gene is TRDV1, the J gene TRDJ1, with 8 bases identical to TRDD3. Trimming removed 5 bases from V and 0 bases from J; junction bases left unmatched: 32. The CDR3 covers 24 residues. The germline gives CDR1 TSWWSYY, CDR2 QGS. For the CDR3, the DNA is TGTGCTCTTGGGTCGCTCTTCCGGGGGGGACTGGGGGTATTAGGTGGAGGGTACACCGATAAACTCATCTTT. This codes for CALGSLFRGGLGVLGGGYTDKLIF.

This clone was counted a few times. The same CDR3 can be traced to other DNA sequences in this sample. The chain couples TRDV1 to TRDJ1, with TRDD3 identical over 13 bases. Germline V lookup: CDR1 TSWWSYY, CDR2 QGS. The CDR3 totals 25 residues. V was pared by 1 base and J by 0 bases, with 26 bases of the junction left unmatched. The CDR3 here is CALGEPTPSYIASTGGYAYTDKLIF. CDR3 DNA sequence: TGTGCTCTTGGGGAACCAACGCCTTCCTACATCGCCAGTACTGGGGGATACGCGTACACCGATAAACTCATCTTT.

Points on this clone: Given a much more abundant clone one base away, this may be a read error. The sample holds other DNA sequences that translate to the same CDR3. The rearrangement links TRDV2 to TRDJ1; no definite D call. The CDR3 is made up of 11 amino acids. The germline CDR1 and CDR2 sequences are GEAIGNYY and EKD. V lost 7 bases and J 7 bases, leaving 12 bases between the germline ends. The CDR3 loop reads CAWGYKGKLIF. The CDR3, as DNA: TGTGCCTGGGGCTATAAGGGTAAACTCATCTTT.

The chain links TRDV1 to TRDJ1, with 11 bases lining up with TRDD3. Trimming at V came to 3 bases and at J to 3 bases, leaving 15 bases not matched to a gene. CDR3 length: 19 amino acids. The germline gives CDR1 TSWWSYY, CDR2 QGS. The CDR3 sequence: CALGDPRSVLGDKPDKLIF. The CDR3 coding sequence is TGTGCTCTTGGGGATCCCCGCTCCGTACTGGGGGATAAGCCCGATAAACTCATCTTT.

Concerning this clone itself: A far larger clone differs by one base, so this is likely a read error. The chain uses TRDV1 and TRDJ1; 7 bases line up with TRDD3. CDR3 length: 18 amino acids. J gave up 6 bases and V 4 bases, and 20 bases lay outside the gene matches. Germline V CDR1 and CDR2: TSWWSYY, QGS. This CDR3 is CALGVPSVLRDTLHKLIF. CDR3 nucleotides: TGTGCTCTTGGGGTTCCCTCGGTACTGAGGGATACATTACATAAACTCATCTTT.

As concerns this clone: It may be a read error: a sequence one base away is much more abundant. The CDR3 sequence: CALGDRSGWTRDTRQMFF. CDR3 nucleotide sequence: TGTGCTCTTGGGGACCGCTCTGGGTGGACCCGGGACACCCGACAGATGTTTTTC. This chain uses TRDV1 with TRDJ3; D may be TRDD3 (5 bases). Trimming removed 3 bases at V and 5 bases at J, with 17 bases between. The CDR3 contains 18 residues. The V gene's germline CDR1 is TSWWSYY and CDR2 QGS.

The J gene is TRDJ1, the V gene TRDV1, with a possible D match to TRDD2 (6 bases). Germline V gene lookup returns CDR1 TSWWSYY and CDR2 QGS. Trimming took 8 bases from V and 7 from J, leaving 32 bases between them. This CDR3 region has 18 residues. The DNA of the CDR3 is TGTGCTCTTTTGCCCCCTGGTCCTACCCGCGTGGGGCCCTGTAAACTCATCTTT. Protein sequence: CALLPPGPTRVGPCKLIF.

The chain combines TRDV1 with TRDJ1; TRDD3 aligns across 12 bases. The CDR3 extends over 20 amino acids. Trimming cost V 0 bases and J 8 bases; bases outside gene matches: 19. The V gene's germline CDR1 is TSWWSYY and CDR2 QGS. CDR3 sequence reads: CALGELLLPSHLGDTGKLIF. In nucleotides, the CDR3 is TGTGCTCTTGGGGAACTCTTACTTCCTAGTCATCTGGGGGATACGGGGAAACTCATCTTT.

The chain employs TRAV29/DV5 and TRDJ1; 7 bases are shared with TRDD3. This CDR3 contains 15 residues. Germline V lookup: CDR1 NSMFDY, CDR2 ISSIKDK. V shed 3 bases and J 0 bases; nucleotides not matched to a gene: 8. The CDR3 loop is CAAIGTGEYTDKLIF. The CDR3 nucleotides are TGTGCAGCAATCGGTACTGGGGAGTACACCGATAAACTCATCTTT.

The chain combines TRDV1 with TRDJ1; maybe TRDD1 (5 bases). CDR3 length: 19 residues. The ends were cut back, 2 bases at V and 9 bases at J, with 31 bases in the middle. The germline V gene has CDR1 TSWWSYY and CDR2 QGS. The CDR3 reads CALGEAPNLIGPLDRQLIF. In DNA, the CDR3 is TGTGCTCTTGGGGAAGCCCCCAATCTAATAGGGCCCCTGGACCGGCAACTCATCTTT.